This TCR beta chain appears in the sequencing data of a study of T-cell memory formation after mild COVID-19. Background on the study: For the most part, TCR clusters were specific to one donor.

This CDR3 comprises 15 residues. Trimming cost V 4 bases and J 11 bases, with 19 bases left between them. Germline lookup yields CDR1 SGHRS and CDR2 YFSETQ. TCRdb re-called the 5' RACE reads through MiXCR, storing one row per CDR3 protein. The data hold 110,000 or so distinct CDR3 sequences, with approximately 21% observed a single time. This clonotype was seen a few times. This sequence was found in a man in his late teens or twenties who had mild COVID-19 (a few samples of this study predate the infection). Cell type and time point are not known. This chain joins TRBV5-1 and TRBJ1-6, with D perhaps TRBD1 (5 bases). Material for sequencing was PBMCs or a T cell subset sorted from them (not recorded which). The CDR3 bases are TGCGCCAGCAGCGCCCTTGACCTCGGGACCCCACCCCTCCACTTT. Residues: CASSALDLGTPPLHF.